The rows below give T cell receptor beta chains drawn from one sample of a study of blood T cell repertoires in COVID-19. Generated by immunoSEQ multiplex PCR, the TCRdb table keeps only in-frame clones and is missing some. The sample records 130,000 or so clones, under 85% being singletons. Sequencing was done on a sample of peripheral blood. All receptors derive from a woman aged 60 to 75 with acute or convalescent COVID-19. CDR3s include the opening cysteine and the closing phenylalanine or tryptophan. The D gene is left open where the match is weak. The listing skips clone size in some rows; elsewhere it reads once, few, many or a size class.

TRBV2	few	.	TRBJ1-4	TGTGCCAGCAGTGACGAACAGTCCCTCGCGGGGAAACTGTTTTTT	CASSDEQSLAGKLFF
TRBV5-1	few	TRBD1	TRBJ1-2	TGCGCCAGCAGCCCCTTACAGGGGAACTATGGCTACACCTTC	CASSPLQGNYGYTF
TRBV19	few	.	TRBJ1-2	TGTGCCAGTAGGTTCAGGAGGACGGCGTCCTATGGCTACACCTTC	CASRFRRTASYGYTF
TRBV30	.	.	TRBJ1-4	TGTGCCTGGGCCGGACAGCCGAATGAAAAACTGTTTTTT	CAWAGQPNEKLFF
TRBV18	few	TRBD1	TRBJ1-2	TGTGCCAGCTCACCAACCGGGACAGACTATGGCTACACCTTC	CASSPTGTDYGYTF
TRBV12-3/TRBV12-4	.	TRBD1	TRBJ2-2	TGTGCCAGCAGTGGACAGGTTTACGGGGAGCTGTTTTTT	CASSGQVYGELFF
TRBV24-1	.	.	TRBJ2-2	TGTGCCACCAGTGAGACCAGGACCGGGGAGCTGTTTTTT	CATSETRTGELFF
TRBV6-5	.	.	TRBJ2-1	TGTGCCAGCTCCGAGGTTGGAAATGAGCAGTTCTTC	CASSEVGNEQFF
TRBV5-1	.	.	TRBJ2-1	TGCGCCAGCAGCGAACAGGGCTACAATGAGCAGTTCTTC	CASSEQGYNEQFF
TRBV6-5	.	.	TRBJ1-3	TGTGCCAGCAGTTACTCGAATCCGGGGTCTGGAAACACCATATATTTT	CASSYSNPGSGNTIYF
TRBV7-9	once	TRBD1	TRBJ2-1	TGTGCCAGCAGCACCGACGAGACAGGGGTTACTTACAATGAGCAGTTCTTC	CASSTDETGVTYNEQFF
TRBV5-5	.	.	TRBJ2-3	TGTGCCAGCAGCGGCGGGACTGCTAATAATTGGGAGCAGTATTTT	CASSGGTANNWEQYF
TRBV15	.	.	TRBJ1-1	TGTGCCACCAGCAGAGATGGGCAGGGGAACACTGAAGCTTTCTTT	CATSRDGQGNTEAFF
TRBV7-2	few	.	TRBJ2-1	TGTGCCAGCAGCCCGCGGGGGCTTTACAATGAGCAGTTCTTC	CASSPRGLYNEQFF
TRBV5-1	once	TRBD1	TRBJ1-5	TGCGCCAGCAGTTATACAGGGGGCGGCAATCAGCCCCAGCATTTT	CASSYTGGGNQPQHF
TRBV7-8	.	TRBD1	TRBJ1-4	TGTGCCAGCAGCTCAGACAGGGGGCTGAGTGAAAAACTGTTTTTT	CASSSDRGLSEKLFF
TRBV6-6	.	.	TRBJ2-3	TGTGCCAGCGGAGTATGGGCAGATACGCAGTATTTT	CASGVWADTQYF
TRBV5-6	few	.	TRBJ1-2	TGTGCCAGCAGCTTGAATCCGGGACACGGAGGACGTGGCTACACCTTC	CASSLNPGHGGRGYTF
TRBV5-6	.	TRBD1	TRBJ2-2	TGTGCCAGCAGCTTACTACTCGGACAGGGGGCGAGCACCGGGGAGCTGTTTTTT	CASSLLLGQGASTGELFF
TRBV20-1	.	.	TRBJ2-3	TGCAGTGCTAGTTGGATACAGGGTGGCACAGATACGCAGTATTTT	CSASWIQGGTDTQYF
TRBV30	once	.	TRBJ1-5	TGTGCCTGGAGTGGCGATAGCAATCAGCCCCAGCATTTT	CAWSGDSNQPQHF
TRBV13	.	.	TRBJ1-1	TGTGCCAGCAGCTTAAGTCTGGGCGCGGAGGTGTGGACGAACACTGAAGCTTTCTTT	CASSLSLGAEVWTNTEAFF
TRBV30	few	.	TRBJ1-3	TGTGCCCGCGGGACACGGCCCCGGGGGGCCTCTGGAAACACCATATATTTT	CARGTRPRGASGNTIYF
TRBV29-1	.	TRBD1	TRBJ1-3	TGCAGCGTTGTAGGGGACAGGCCGTACTCTGGAAACACCATATATTTT	CSVVGDRPYSGNTIYF
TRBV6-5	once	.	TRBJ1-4	TGTGCCAGCAGGCTCCAGGCAGGGGCTGGCGAAAAACTGTTTTTT	CASRLQAGAGEKLFF
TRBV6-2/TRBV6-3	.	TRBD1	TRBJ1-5	TGTGCCAGCAGCCGCCAGGGGGGTAGGCCCCAGCATTTT	CASSRQGGRPQHF
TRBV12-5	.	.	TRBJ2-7	TGTGCTAGTGGTTTGGCTGCTCTTGGACTGAACTACGAGCAGTACTTC	CASGLAALGLNYEQYF
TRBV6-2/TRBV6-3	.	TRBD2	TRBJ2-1	TGTGCCAGCAGCCGCGAGGAAGCGGGGCTAGGTGAGCAGTTCTTC	CASSREEAGLGEQFF
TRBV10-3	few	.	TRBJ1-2	TGTGCCATCTCTACAGGCAACTATGGCTACACCTTC	CAISTGNYGYTF
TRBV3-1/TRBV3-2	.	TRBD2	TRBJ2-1	TGTGCCAGCAGCCAAGGACTAGCGGGGGGGCCGGAGTTCTTC	CASSQGLAGGPEFF
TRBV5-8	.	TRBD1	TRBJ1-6	TGTGCCAGCAGCGCCCCTGGGGGACAGGGGGGTTCACCCCTCCACTTT	CASSAPGGQGGSPLHF
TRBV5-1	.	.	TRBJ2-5	TGCGCCAGCAGCTTGGCTTTAGAGACCCAGTACTTC	CASSLALETQYF
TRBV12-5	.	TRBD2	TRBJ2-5	TGTGCTAGTGGTTTGGTTCTCCACCGGGGGGGGGTCCAAGAGACCCAGTACTTC	CASGLVLHRGGVQETQYF
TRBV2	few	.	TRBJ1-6	TGTGCCTTTCAACCCGGGACAACCTATAATTCACCCCTCCACTTT	CAFQPGTTYNSPLHF
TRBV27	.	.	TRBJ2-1	TGTGCCAGCAGTTTCCGGGTAGCGATTGAGCAGTTCTTC	CASSFRVAIEQFF
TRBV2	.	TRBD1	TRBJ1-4	TGTGCCAGCACCTTGGGACAGAGGGATGAAAAACTGTTTTTT	CASTLGQRDEKLFF
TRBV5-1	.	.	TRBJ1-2	TGCGCCAGCAGCTTGGGCCCGGCGGATGGCTACACCTTC	CASSLGPADGYTF